This T cell receptor (beta chain) was obtained from a study of response to subunit inactivated influenza vaccine. Notes on the study in general: That few new T cells are recruited by each seasonal influenza vaccination was the authors' suggestion.

A few counts support this clonotype. The antigen remains unidentified. TCRdb re-analysed the RT-PCR reads in MiXCR, keeping a single row per CDR3 protein. This table has under 750,000 distinct CDR3 sequences, approximately 12% appearing once. Trimming stripped 3 bases from V and 9 bases from J, with 14 bases between. From germline, CDR1 is DFQATT and CDR2 SNEGSKA (reference sequence). The CDR3 extends over 12 amino acids. Sequencing was performed on PBMCs from blood, taken on the day of vaccination. The chain is built from TRBV20-1 and TRBJ1-1, with a weak D call TRBD1 (6 bases). This clonotype was sampled from a man aged 45-60 years who received an inactivated influenza vaccine. DNA for the CDR3: TGCAGTGCTAGCCACAGCGGACAGAAAGCTTTCTTT. Amino acid sequence: CSASHSGQKAFF.